The 31 T cell receptor beta chains below come from one sample, sequenced in a study of cytomegalovirus exposure and HLA in healthy donors (dated by TCRdb to the late 2010s). The library came from the immunoSEQ multiplex PCR assay. The multiplex PCR relied on a mix of 60 forward primers for TCR Vbeta segments and 13 reverse primers for TCR Jbeta segments. This is the immuneACCESS table as TCRdb keeps it, with only in-frame sequences that have V and J called. A part of the clones is gone; compared with another copy, unresolved V genes explain less than half, and the rest is unexplained. In this sample the table shows roughly 36,000 clones, 80% of which occur a single time. 5.5% to 7% of the sample lies in the top ten. The sample consisted of PBMCs. These receptors were obtained from a male donor in good health and CMV-seronegative.

This chain joins TRBV14 and TRBJ2-3; TRBD2 matches at 9 bases. J lost 5 bases, V lost 7 bases, and 13 bases had no gene match. Germline CDR1 and CDR2: SGHDN and FVKESK. The length of the CDR3 is 16 residues. CDR3 region: CASTLISGSGVDTQYF. The CDR3 DNA is TGTGCCAGCACCTTGATTAGCGGGAGTGGAGTAGATACGCAGTATTTT.

A note on this clone: The junction shows a germline mismatch at one end, possibly a read error. The CDR3 spells CASSLDGRLPIGELFF. The CDR3 bases are TGTGCTAGCAGCTTAGATGGGAGGCTTCCCATCGGGGAGCTGTTTTTT. The chain couples TRBV7-7 to TRBJ2-2; D perhaps matches TRBD2 (6 bases). The CDR3 has 16 amino acids. The germline V gene has CDR1 SSHAT and CDR2 FNYEAQ (reference sequence).

This clone was observed once. CDR3 region: CASTSQGPLHF. CDR3 nucleotides: TGTGCCAGCACCTCACAGGGTCCCCTCCACTTT. The chain carries TRBV6-5 and TRBJ1-6; a weak D match, TRBD1 (6 bases). Trimming pared 7 bases from V and 13 bases from J, leaving 11 bases between. This CDR3 has 11 amino acids. Germline values: CDR1 MNHEY, CDR2 SVGAGI.

The chain carries TRBV5-4 and TRBJ1-5, with TRBD1 identical over 7 bases. The CDR3 totals 14 residues. With V trimmed by 3 bases and J by 7 bases, 7 bases remained unmatched. Germline V gene data show CDR1 as SGHNT and CDR2 as YYREEE (reference sequence). CDR3 coding DNA: TGTGCCAGCAGCTCACAGGGGACGGGCCAGCCCCAGCATTTT. Its protein product is CASSSQGTGQPQHF.

The rearrangement joins TRBV5-1 to TRBJ2-1; TRBD1 matches at 7 bases. CDR1 is SGHRS and CDR2 is YFSETQ in the germline V gene. The CDR3 length is 16 residues. V lost 0 bases to trimming and J lost 6 bases; unmatched junction nucleotides: 9. In DNA form, the CDR3 reads TGCGCCAGCAGCTTGGCGGGCTTCGACAGGGCCAATGAGCAGTTCTTC. As protein: CASSLAGFDRANEQFF.

This sequence joins TRBV6-1 and TRBJ1-5; TRBD1 matches at 8 bases. This CDR3 has 15 amino acids. The germline V gene has CDR1 MNHNS and CDR2 SASEGT. V was clipped by 6 bases and J by 2 bases; unmatched bases: 6. The CDR3 spells CASSLTGDGNQPQHF. The CDR3 DNA reads as TGTGCCAGCAGCCTGACAGGGGATGGCAATCAGCCCCAGCATTTT.

V gene TRBV5-3 combines with J gene TRBJ2-2, with 10 nucleotides matching TRBD1. TRBV5-3 is given ORF status, its function remaining uncertain. The CDR3 has 21 amino acids. V lost 3 bases and J lost 0; bases outside the gene matches: 17. The CDR3 DNA reads as TGTGCCAGAAGCTCCCCCTCGTCTTGGACAGGGGGTAAAACGAACACCGGGGAGCTGTTTTTT. It specifies CARSSPSSWTGGKTNTGELFF.

J is TRBJ2-5 and V is TRBV4-1, with 12 bases lining up with TRBD2. CDR1 is MGHRA and CDR2 is YSYEKL in the germline V gene. V lost 1 base, J lost 2 bases, and 5 bases stayed unmatched. The CDR3 loop spans 17 amino acids. DNA of the CDR3: TGCGCCAGCAGCCAAGTGTCTAGCGGGAGGGCGCAAGAGACCCAGTACTTC. Encoded protein: CASSQVSSGRAQETQYF.

The chain uses TRBV30 and TRBJ2-5; 11 bases match TRBD1. The CDR3 runs to 13 residues. Germline lookup yields CDR1 GTSNPN and CDR2 SVGIG (reference sequence). V shed 3 bases, J shed 6 bases, and the junction held 3 bases outside the gene matches. Here the CDR3 DNA reads TGTGCCTGGAGAGGGACAGGGGGGAAGACCCAGTACTTC. It specifies CAWRGTGGKTQYF.

This clone occurred a few times. V and J are TRBV29-1 and TRBJ1-2; 12 bases match TRBD1. The CDR3 loop spans 13 amino acids. In germline, CDR1 is SQVTM, CDR2 ANQGSEA. V shed 3 bases and J 8 bases; nucleotides not matched to a gene: 4. The chain's CDR3 is CSVEGQGARGYTF. CDR3 DNA: TGCAGCGTTGAGGGACAGGGGGCGCGAGGCTACACCTTC.

This clone turned up a few times. The chain joins TRBV6-6 to TRBJ1-5; maybe TRBD1 (6 bases). Germline values: CDR1 MNHNY, CDR2 SVGAGI (reference sequence). The CDR3 has 15 residues. The V end was cut by 3 bases, the J end by 5 bases, with 14 bases between. The CDR3 reads CASSYPTGKDQPQHF. The CDR3 DNA follows: TGTGCCAGCAGTTATCCCACAGGGAAGGATCAGCCCCAGCATTTT.

This sequence joins TRBV5-1 and TRBJ2-7; 8 bases match TRBD1. With V trimmed by 5 bases and J by 5 bases, 3 bases remained unmatched. Looked up from germline, CDR1 is SGHRS and CDR2 is YFSETQ. This CDR3 is built from 12 residues. CDR3 region: CASRVTGDEQYF. The CDR3 nucleotides read TGCGCCAGCAGGGTGACAGGGGACGAGCAGTACTTC.

The V gene is TRBV10-2, the J gene TRBJ1-4, with TRBD1 matching over 7 bases. CDR3 length: 13 amino acids. Germline CDR1 and CDR2: WSHSY and SAAADI. V lost 6 bases, J lost 8 bases, and 6 bases stayed unmatched. The CDR3 reads CASRDREDEKLFF. The CDR3 DNA reads as TGCGCCAGCAGAGACAGGGAGGACGAAAAACTGTTTTTT.

Only a few counts were recorded for this clone. This chain links TRBV7-9 with TRBJ2-1; D perhaps matches TRBD2 (7 bases). The CDR3 totals 16 residues. V was cut by 1 base and J by 6 bases, with 16 bases left in between. Per germline, CDR1 SEHNR and CDR2 FQNEAQ (reference sequence). The CDR3 sequence: CASSLVGGPQPNEQFF. CDR3 nucleotide sequence: TGTGCCAGCAGCTTAGTGGGGGGGCCCCAACCCAATGAGCAGTTCTTC.

The rearrangement joins TRBV6-5 to TRBJ1-1; D might be TRBD1 (5 bases). Germline V CDR1 and CDR2: MNHEY, SVGAGI. The CDR3 has 14 amino acids. Trimming removed 5 bases at V and 3 bases at J, with 13 bases between. The CDR3: CASSPQVEDTEAFF. CDR3 in DNA: TGTGCCAGCAGTCCACAGGTAGAAGACACTGAAGCTTTCTTT.

The rearrangement joins TRBV7-9 to TRBJ1-2, with D possibly matching TRBD1 (6 bases). Germline CDR1 SEHNR, CDR2 FQNEAQ (reference sequence). The V gene lost 1 base and the J gene lost 4 bases, with 13 bases spanning the gap. The CDR3 contains 15 residues. CDR3 sequence: CASSLVEGVFYGYTF. CDR3 coding DNA: TGTGCCAGCAGCTTAGTTGAGGGGGTCTTCTATGGCTACACCTTC.

V is TRBV30 and J is TRBJ2-2, with 7 nucleotides matching TRBD2. This CDR3 has 16 amino acids. V lost 0 bases and J lost 7; bases outside the gene matches: 11. Looked up from germline, CDR1 is GTSNPN and CDR2 is SVGIG (reference sequence). In DNA form, the CDR3 reads TGTGCCTGGAGTGTTCCACCGCGGGAGCTTAACGGGGAGCTGTTTTTT. This translates into CAWSVPPRELNGELFF.

A remark on this clone: A junction end diverges from the germline sequence, so it may reflect a read error. The chain joins TRBV7-7 to TRBJ1-1, with TRBD1 matching over 10 bases. Germline V gene sequence: CDR1 SSHAT, CDR2 FNYEAQ (reference sequence). This CDR3 spans 13 amino acids. The CDR3 protein is CASSLDGQGEAFF. CDR3 bases: TGTGCTAGCAGCTTAGACGGACAGGGGGAGGCTTTCTTT.

Comment on this clone: One end of the junction varies from germline; a read error may be responsible. The gene calls are TRBV5-8 and TRBJ1-1, with D possibly being TRBD1 (6 bases). Per the germline V gene, CDR1 is SGHTS and CDR2 is YDEGEE. The CDR3 consists of 17 residues. CDR3 sequence (DNA): TGTGCCAGCAGCCCCGCGGGGGGCTGGTATGAGAACAGTGAAGCTTTCTTT. Protein: CASSPAGGWYENSEAFF.

The chain couples TRBV14 to TRBJ2-7, with 9 nucleotides matching TRBD2. Trimming removed 4 bases from V and 5 bases from J; junction bases left unmatched: 15. The CDR3 length is 17 residues. CDR1 is SGHDN, CDR2 FVKESK, per germline. CDR3 residues: CASSPNLLAGWSHEQYF. The CDR3 bases are TGTGCCAGCAGCCCAAACCTCCTAGCGGGGTGGTCGCACGAGCAGTACTTC.

The V gene is TRBV7-9, the J gene TRBJ1-5; D may be TRBD1 (5 bases). The CDR3 loop spans 14 amino acids. CDR1 SEHNR and CDR2 FQNEAQ come from the germline V gene (reference sequence). V was pared by 3 bases and J by 7 bases, with 13 bases between. CDR3 loop: CASSLGGRGQPQHF. CDR3 in DNA: TGTGCCAGCAGCTTGGGGGGTAGAGGGCAGCCCCAGCATTTT.

This chain joins TRBV10-3 and TRBJ2-7, with TRBD1 identical over 10 bases. From germline, CDR1 is ENHRY and CDR2 SYGVKD. The CDR3 extends over 13 amino acids. The V segment lost 8 bases and the J segment 2 bases; nucleotides outside the gene matches: 3. CDR3 sequence reads: CAIGGTGAYEQYF. As DNA, the CDR3 is TGTGCCATCGGAGGGACAGGGGCCTACGAGCAGTACTTC.

The chain carries TRBV7-6 and TRBJ1-1; D might be TRBD1 (6 bases). The CDR3 runs 14 residues. Trimming left V 2 bases short and J 4 bases short, with 11 bases between. CDR1 is SGHVS, CDR2 FNYEAQ, per germline. The CDR3 spells CASSLNRVATEAFF. CDR3 nucleotide sequence: TGTGCCAGCAGCTTAAACAGGGTAGCCACTGAAGCTTTCTTT.

CDR3 nucleotides: TGTGCCAGCAGAGGGATAGCGGGAGCCGGGGAGCTGTTTTTT. It codes for CASRGIAGAGELFF. The rearrangement links TRBV6-6 to TRBJ2-2, with 9 bases lining up with TRBD2. Germline lookup yields CDR1 MNHNY and CDR2 SVGAGI (reference sequence). Trimming removed 6 bases from V and 6 bases from J; junction bases left unmatched: 5. CDR3 size: 14 residues.

J is TRBJ1-4 and V is TRBV6-1; TRBD1 is a possible D gene (6 bases). V lost 3 bases, J lost 0 bases, and 8 bases lay in between. In germline, CDR1 is MNHNS, CDR2 SASEGT. The length of the CDR3 is 15 residues. CDR3 amino acids: CASSDEGATNEKLFF. The CDR3 bases are TGTGCCAGCAGTGACGAGGGGGCAACTAATGAAAAACTGTTTTTT.

In its sample, this clone was seen a few times. The V call is TRBV5-5, the J call TRBJ1-1, with 9 bases aligning to TRBD1. With V trimmed by 2 bases and J by 7 bases, 12 bases remained unmatched. There are 16 residues in the CDR3. CDR1 is SGHKS and CDR2 is YYEKEE in the germline V gene (reference sequence). This chain's CDR3 is CASSFSSDRGSFEAFF. The DNA for the CDR3 is TGTGCCAGCAGCTTTTCCTCGGACAGGGGCTCGTTTGAAGCTTTCTTT.

This chain links TRBV6-5 with TRBJ2-7; tentative D call: TRBD2 (6 bases). V was cut by 5 bases and J by 7 bases, with 21 bases left in between. This CDR3 has 15 amino acids. CDR1 is MNHEY, CDR2 SVGAGI, per germline. The CDR3 DNA reads TGTGCCAGCAGTCTGTCCTGGGGGGATTTGGGAGAGCAGTACTTC. Translating gives CASSLSWGDLGEQYF.

V usage is TRBV11-2 and J usage is TRBJ1-2; a weak D match, TRBD1 (5 bases). Germline assignment: CDR1 SGHAT and CDR2 FQNNGV. The CDR3 is made up of 13 amino acids. V was clipped by 3 bases and J by 2 bases, with 7 bases between them. This CDR3 reads CASSLGLNYGYTF. CDR3 in DNA: TGTGCCAGCAGCTTGGGACTCAACTATGGCTACACCTTC.

This clone was recorded a few times. The V and J genes are TRBV5-1 and TRBJ1-3; 10 nucleotides match TRBD1. Germline V gene lookup returns CDR1 SGHRS and CDR2 YFSETQ. The junction had 6 bases not matched to a gene; V was cut back by 1 base and J by 2 bases. The CDR3 sequence is 17 residues long. CDR3 in DNA: TGCGCCAGCAGCTTGTCGTGGGGGACAGGGGCTGGAAACACCATATATTTT. Translation gives CASSLSWGTGAGNTIYF. The full variable domain, with the rest looked up from reference TRBV5-1 and TRBJ1-3, is KAGVTQTPRYLIKTRGQQVTLSCSPISGHRSVSWYQQTPGQGLQFLFEYFSETQRNKGNFPGRFSGRQFSNSRSEMNVSTLELGDSALYLCASSLSWGTGAGNTIYFGEGSWLTVV.

The V and J genes are TRBV10-3 and TRBJ1-1; no definite D call. This CDR3 comprises 14 residues. The germline gives CDR1 ENHRY, CDR2 SYGVKD. V was clipped by 0 bases and J by 4 bases, with 9 bases between them. This chain's CDR3 is CAISESGGITEAFF. The CDR3 DNA follows: TGTGCCATCAGTGAGTCGGGAGGGATCACTGAAGCTTTCTTT.

This sequence joins TRBV27 and TRBJ1-1; 11 bases fit TRBD1. The ends lost 4 bases at V and 6 bases at J; junction bases unmatched: 4. The CDR3 is 14 residues long. Looked up from germline, CDR1 is MNHEY and CDR2 is SMNVEV (reference sequence). The CDR3 region has the DNA TGTGCCAGCAGTTGGGACAGGGGGTATGCTGAAGCTTTCTTT. Translation: CASSWDRGYAEAFF.